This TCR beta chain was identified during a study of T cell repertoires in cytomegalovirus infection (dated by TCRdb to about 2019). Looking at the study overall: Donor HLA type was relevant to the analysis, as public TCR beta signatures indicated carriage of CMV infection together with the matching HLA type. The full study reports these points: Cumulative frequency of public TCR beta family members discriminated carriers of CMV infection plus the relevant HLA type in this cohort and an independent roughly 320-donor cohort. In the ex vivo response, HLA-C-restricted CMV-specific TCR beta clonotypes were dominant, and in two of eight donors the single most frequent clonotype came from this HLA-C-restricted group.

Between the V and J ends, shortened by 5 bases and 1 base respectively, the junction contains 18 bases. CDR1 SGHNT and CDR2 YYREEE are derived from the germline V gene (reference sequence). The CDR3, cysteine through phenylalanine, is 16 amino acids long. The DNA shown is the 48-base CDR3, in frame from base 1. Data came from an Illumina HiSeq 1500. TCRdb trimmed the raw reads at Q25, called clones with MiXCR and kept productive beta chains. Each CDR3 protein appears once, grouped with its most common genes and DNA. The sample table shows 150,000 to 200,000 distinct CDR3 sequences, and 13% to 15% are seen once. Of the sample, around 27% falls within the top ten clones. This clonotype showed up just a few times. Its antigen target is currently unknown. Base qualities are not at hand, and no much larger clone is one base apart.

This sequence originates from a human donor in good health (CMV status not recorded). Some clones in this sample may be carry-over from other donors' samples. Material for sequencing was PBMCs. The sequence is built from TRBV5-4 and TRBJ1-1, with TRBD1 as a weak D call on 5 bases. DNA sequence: TGTGCCAGCAGACCTGGGACCCGGGAGGAGAACACTGAAGCTTTCTTT. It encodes CASRPGTREENTEAFF.